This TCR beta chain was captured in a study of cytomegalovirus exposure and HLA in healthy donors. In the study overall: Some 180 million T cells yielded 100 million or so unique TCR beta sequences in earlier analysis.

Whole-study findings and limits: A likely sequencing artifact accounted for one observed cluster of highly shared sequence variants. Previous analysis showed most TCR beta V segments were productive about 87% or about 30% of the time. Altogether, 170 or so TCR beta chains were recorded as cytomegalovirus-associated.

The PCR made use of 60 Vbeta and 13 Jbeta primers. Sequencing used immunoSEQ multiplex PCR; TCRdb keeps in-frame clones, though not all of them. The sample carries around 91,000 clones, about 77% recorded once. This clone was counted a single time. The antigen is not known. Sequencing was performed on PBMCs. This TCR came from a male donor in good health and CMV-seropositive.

The CDR3 spells CASSVGETGTDTQYF. CDR3 coding DNA: TGTGCCAGCAGCGTAGGGGAGACTGGCACAGATACGCAGTATTTT. The genes are TRBV9 and TRBJ2-3; D might be TRBD2 (5 bases). Between the trimmed V and J ends, which lost 0 bases and 1 base, there was a span of 9 bases. The CDR3 spans 15 residues. The germline gives CDR1 SGDLS, CDR2 YYNGEE.